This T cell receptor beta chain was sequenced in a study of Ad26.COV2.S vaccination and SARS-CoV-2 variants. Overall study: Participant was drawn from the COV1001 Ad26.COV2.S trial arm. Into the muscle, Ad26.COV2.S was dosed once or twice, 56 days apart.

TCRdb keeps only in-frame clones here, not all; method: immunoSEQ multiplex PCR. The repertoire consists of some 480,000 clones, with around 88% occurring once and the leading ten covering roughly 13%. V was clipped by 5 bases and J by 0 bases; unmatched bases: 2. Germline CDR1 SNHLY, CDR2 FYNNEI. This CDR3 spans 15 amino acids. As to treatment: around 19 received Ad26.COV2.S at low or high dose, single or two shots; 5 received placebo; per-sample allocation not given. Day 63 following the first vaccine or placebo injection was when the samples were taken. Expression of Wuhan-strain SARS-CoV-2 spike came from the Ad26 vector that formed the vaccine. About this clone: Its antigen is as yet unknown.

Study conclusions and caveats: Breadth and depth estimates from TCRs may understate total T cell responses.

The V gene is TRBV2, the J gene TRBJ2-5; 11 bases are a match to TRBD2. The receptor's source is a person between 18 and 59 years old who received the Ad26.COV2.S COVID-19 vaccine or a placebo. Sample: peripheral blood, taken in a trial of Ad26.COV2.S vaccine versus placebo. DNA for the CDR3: TGTGCCAGCAGTTCGACTAGCGGGGACCAAGAGACCCAGTACTTC. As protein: CASSSTSGDQETQYF.